One sample yielded the 19 T cell receptor beta chains listed below, sequenced in a study of CD8+ T cells in alopecia areata. As for treatment: oral pan-JAK inhibitor, 5-10 mg twice daily. RNA extraction was followed by reverse transcription into cDNA, which acted as the sequencing template. TCRdb keeps only in-frame clones here, not all; method: immunoSEQ multiplex PCR. Altogether about 200,000 clones are present, 55% to 75% being singletons, with the ten largest covering more than 5.5%. This specimen was CD4+ T cells sorted from blood, taken at week 24, from a patient treated with tofacitinib. Every receptor here comes from a human donor with alopecia areata.

The table lists this clone with a count of one. The chain joins TRBV4-3 to TRBJ2-7; D is undetermined. CDR1 and CDR2 (germline): LGHNA, YSLEER. Trimming cost V 1 base and J 2 bases, with 6 bases left between them. The CDR3 contains 13 residues. The CDR3 sequence is CASSQGRPYEQYF. The CDR3 DNA sequence: TGCGCCAGCAGCCAAGGCAGGCCCTACGAGCAGTACTTC.

The V and J genes are TRBV27 and TRBJ1-2, with 7 bases that match TRBD1. CDR1 and CDR2 (germline): MNHEY, SMNVEV (reference sequence). The V gene end was trimmed by 3 bases and the J gene end by 3 bases; junction bases not matched to a gene: 7. CDR3 length: 15 amino acids. As DNA, the CDR3 is TGTGCCAGCAGTTTTCAACCAGGGGGTGACTATGGCTACACCTTC. Its protein product is CASSFQPGGDYGYTF.

This rearrangement joins TRBV29-1 to TRBJ1-2, with D tentatively TRBD1 (6 bases). This CDR3 has 13 residues. Germline CDR1 SQVTM, CDR2 ANQGSEA. V dropped 7 bases and J dropped 3 bases, with 15 bases sitting between them. CDR3 DNA sequence: TGCAGCGCTGAGCTGGGGGCGGACTATGGCTACACCTTC. This translates into CSAELGADYGYTF.

The chain combines TRBV9 with TRBJ2-5; D is unresolved. CDR1 and CDR2 from the germline V gene are SGDLS and YYNGEE. The CDR3 contains 14 residues. V lost 4 bases and J lost 5, with 15 bases in between. The CDR3 protein is CASSLGWRAETQYF. CDR3 DNA sequence: TGTGCCAGCAGCCTCGGGTGGCGAGCCGAGACCCAGTACTTC. Based on the CDR3 plus reference TRBV9 and TRBJ2-5, the full variable domain is DSGVTQTPKHLITATGQRVTLRCSPRSGDLSVYWYQQSLDQGLQFLIQYYNGEERAKGNILERFSAQQFPDLHSELNLSSLELGDSALYFCASSLGWRAETQYFGPGTRLLVL.

The rearrangement uses TRBV7-2 and TRBJ2-1; unclear D gene. The CDR3 consists of 12 residues. Germline V gene sequence: CDR1 SGHTA, CDR2 FQGNSA. Trimming removed 1 base from V and 7 bases from J, with 5 bases in between. DNA of the CDR3: TGTGCCAGCAGCTTAGGAGATAATGAGCAGTTCTTC. This encodes CASSLGDNEQFF.

A few counts support this clone. V and J are TRBV25-1 and TRBJ2-5; possibly TRBD1 for D (5 bases). V shed 4 bases and J shed 5 bases, with 11 bases lying between them. Germline V gene data show CDR1 as MGHDK and CDR2 as SYGVNS. The CDR3 extends over 13 amino acids. CDR3 DNA sequence: TGTGCCAGCAGTGCGTCGTGGGGCGAGACCCAGTACTTC. Translated, it gives CASSASWGETQYF. Full variable domain (outside the CDR3, taken from reference TRBV25-1 and TRBJ2-5): EADIYQTPRYLVIGTGKKITLECSQTMGHDKMYWYQQDPGMELHLIHYSYGVNSTEKGDLSSESTVSRIRTEHFPLTLESARPSHTSQYLCASSASWGETQYFGPGTRLLVL.

The V gene is TRBV11-2, the J gene TRBJ2-5, with TRBD2 matching 8 bases. Germline V lookup: CDR1 SGHAT, CDR2 FQNNGV. V trimming: 3 bases; J trimming: 2 bases; junction bases outside the gene matches: 2. CDR3 length: 14 amino acids. CDR3 sequence: CASSFTSGQETQYF. The DNA of the CDR3 is TGTGCCAGCAGCTTCACTAGCGGTCAAGAGACCCAGTACTTC. Together with reference TRBV11-2 and TRBJ2-5, the CDR3 gives the full variable domain: EAGVAQSPRYKIIEKRQSVAFWCNPISGHATLYWYQQILGQGPKLLIQFQNNGVVDDSQLPKDRFSAERLKGVDSTLKIQPAKLEDSAVYLCASSFTSGQETQYFGPGTRLLVL.

This sequence joins TRBV6-5 and TRBJ1-1; possibly TRBD1 for D (6 bases). Trimming removed 5 bases at V and 2 bases at J, with 15 bases between. CDR1 and CDR2 from the germline V gene are MNHEY and SVGAGI. The CDR3 contains 15 residues. The CDR3 region has the DNA TGTGCCAGCAGTCAAGGGGGGGGGCGTAACACTGAAGCTTTCTTT. Translated, it gives CASSQGGGRNTEAFF.

The chain carries TRBV5-6 and TRBJ2-7; TRBD1 or TRBD2 may be the D gene (5 bases each). Trimming removed 1 base from V and 2 bases from J, with 13 bases in between. The CDR3 is 15 amino acids. CDR1 and CDR2 (germline): SGHDT, YYEEEE. This CDR3 reads CASSLYGDGAYEQYF. In nucleotides, the CDR3 is TGTGCCAGCAGCTTGTACGGGGACGGGGCCTACGAGCAGTACTTC.

The chain recombines TRBV7-9 with TRBJ2-7; no definite D call. CDR3 length: 14 amino acids. Trimming removed 1 base from V and 3 bases from J, with 10 bases in between. Germline CDR1 SEHNR, CDR2 FQNEAQ (reference sequence). CDR3 protein: CASSLGVLSYEQYF. In nucleotides, the CDR3 is TGTGCCAGCAGCTTAGGAGTGTTAAGCTACGAGCAGTACTTC.

This rearrangement joins TRBV5-1 to TRBJ1-5; D is uncertain. This CDR3 region has 13 residues. Germline values: CDR1 SGHRS, CDR2 YFSETQ. Trimming cost V 0 bases and J 3 bases, with 4 bases left between them. DNA for the CDR3: TGCGCCAGCAGCTTGGACATCAATCAGCCCCAGCATTTT. It translates to CASSLDINQPQHF.

This clone was recorded a few times. The rearrangement uses TRBV29-1 and TRBJ2-7; no reliable D call. Per the germline V gene, CDR1 is SQVTM and CDR2 is ANQGSEA. The CDR3 extends over 13 amino acids. Trimming removed 0 bases from V and 6 bases from J, with 12 bases in between. CDR3 nucleotides: TGCAGCGTTGAAGACCCGAGTCTCCTCGAGCAGTACTTC. Amino acid sequence: CSVEDPSLLEQYF.

The V call is TRBV29-1, the J call TRBJ1-3; tentative D call: TRBD1 (6 bases). CDR1 and CDR2 from the germline V gene are SQVTM and ANQGSEA. The length of the CDR3 is 14 residues. The V end lost 6 bases, the J end lost 2 bases, and 14 bases lay between the germline ends. The CDR3 region is CSVDPGTPGNTIYF. The CDR3 DNA sequence: TGCAGCGTCGACCCCGGGACACCTGGAAACACCATATATTTT.

V usage is TRBV16 and J usage is TRBJ1-5; TRBD1 agrees at 7 bases. Per germline, CDR1 KGHSY and CDR2 FQNENV. Trimming took 7 bases from V and 7 from J; bases not matched to a gene: 7. There are 13 residues in the CDR3. CDR3 region: CASTPDRDQPQHF. The CDR3 DNA follows: TGTGCCAGCACCCCCGACAGGGACCAGCCCCAGCATTTT.

CDR3 DNA sequence: TGTGCCAGCAGCGTAGGCAGGTCTGGAAACACCATATATTTT. Translation gives CASSVGRSGNTIYF. The V and J genes are TRBV9 and TRBJ1-3; no clear D. The CDR3 length is 14 residues. Germline V gives CDR1 SGDLS, CDR2 YYNGEE. With 0 bases removed from V and 1 base from J, the gap between germline ends came to 5 bases.

This clone was seen only a few times. This chain connects TRBV29-1 to TRBJ2-7; D is possibly TRBD1 (5 bases). The germline V and J ends were trimmed by 4 bases and 4 bases, with 20 bases remaining between them. The CDR3 runs 15 residues. Germline-derived CDR1 and CDR2 are SQVTM and ANQGSEA. CDR3 DNA sequence: TGCAGCGTTGTATCGCAGGGAAAATACGATTACGAGCAGTACTTC. Translated, it gives CSVVSQGKYDYEQYF.

The table lists this clone with a count of one. The chain uses TRBV7-9 and TRBJ1-1, with 10 nucleotides matching TRBD1. The CDR3 spans 15 residues. The germline CDR1 and CDR2 sequences are SEHNR and FQNEAQ (reference sequence). V gave up 5 bases and J gave up 4 bases; unmatched junction bases: 7. CDR3 nucleotide sequence: TGTGCCAGCAGCGTAACGGGACAGGGGAGCACTGAAGCTTTCTTT. Translated, it gives CASSVTGQGSTEAFF.

The chain employs TRBV9 and TRBJ2-2; 8 positions match TRBD2. CDR3 length: 15 residues. CDR1 and CDR2 (germline): SGDLS, YYNGEE. Unmatched junction bases numbered 8, after V lost 5 bases and J lost 5 bases. The CDR3 region has the DNA TGTGCCAGCAGTCTCTTTGAGCGGGAGACCGGGGAGCTGTTTTTT. It encodes CASSLFERETGELFF.

The J gene is TRBJ1-1, the V gene TRBV30, with 8 bases matching TRBD1. This CDR3 contains 16 residues. The V gene's germline CDR1 is GTSNPN and CDR2 SVGIG (reference sequence). The J segment lost 1 base and the V segment lost 4 bases, leaving 11 bases of the junction unmatched. The CDR3 protein is CAWIGGTGLSNTEAFF. CDR3 nucleotide sequence: TGTGCCTGGATTGGAGGGACAGGACTATCGAACACTGAAGCTTTCTTT.